The 29 T cell receptor beta chains reported below all come from one sample, sequenced in a study of T cell changes during pregnancy in multiple sclerosis. Some clones are missing from TCRdb's copy, which holds only in-frame ones; the method was immunoSEQ multiplex PCR. The sample has about 38,000 clones, approximately 92% seen once; the top ten hold 9% to 14%. The input for sequencing was CD8+ T cells from peripheral blood mononuclear cells, taken after pregnancy. The receptors here all came from a female donor with multiple sclerosis, enrolled in a pregnancy study.

The chain links TRBV5-1 to TRBJ1-2, with D perhaps matching TRBD1 (6 bases). V dropped 4 bases and J dropped 3 bases, with 13 bases sitting between them. The CDR3 runs 14 residues. CDR1 SGHRS and CDR2 YFSETQ come from the germline V gene. The CDR3 sequence is CASSEKGVDYGYTF. The DNA of the CDR3 is TGCGCCAGCAGCGAAAAGGGGGTGGACTATGGCTACACCTTC.

Relative to its sample, this clone is medium-sized (0.01 to 0.1%). The CDR3 loop reads CASSGTGTGSRYTF. In DNA form, the CDR3 reads TGTGCCAGCAGCGGTACCGGGACAGGCTCCCGCTACACCTTC. The chain combines TRBV9 with TRBJ1-2; TRBD1 matches at 8 bases. CDR1 and CDR2 from the germline V gene are SGDLS and YYNGEE. The CDR3 is 14 residues long. V lost 3 bases to trimming and J lost 9 bases; unmatched junction nucleotides: 10.

The gene calls are TRBV5-3 and TRBJ1-6; 8 bases fit TRBD1. TRBV5-3 is placed among ORFs of uncertain function. The V gene end was trimmed by 0 bases and the J gene end by 9 bases; junction bases not matched to a gene: 17. CDR3 size: 19 residues. As DNA, the CDR3 is TGTGCCAGAAGCTTGGCGACACAGGGGGATTCCCACCCTAGTTCACCCCTCCACTTT. It specifies CARSLATQGDSHPSSPLHF.

The rearrangement links TRBV7-9 to TRBJ2-7; 7 nucleotides line up with TRBD1. This CDR3 has 15 residues. From germline, CDR1 is SEHNR and CDR2 FQNEAQ (reference sequence). J was trimmed by 2 bases and V by 5 bases; bases with no gene match: 9. The CDR3 coding sequence is TGTGCCAGCAGCCCAAAGGGACAGCCCCCCTACGAGCAGTACTTC. It yields the protein CASSPKGQPPYEQYF.

V gene TRBV7-3 combines with J gene TRBJ2-6; D is perhaps TRBD1 (6 bases). The CDR3 spans 16 residues. The V end was cut by 5 bases, the J end by 2 bases, with 13 bases between. CDR1 is SGHTA, CDR2 FQGTGA, per germline. Written as DNA, the CDR3 is TGTGCCAGCAGCCCCCGGGCAGGGGCTGGGGCCAACGTCCTGACTTTC. Its translation: CASSPRAGAGANVLTF. Drawing the rest from reference TRBV7-3 and TRBJ2-6, the complete variable domain is GAGVSQTPSNKVTEKGKYVELRCDPISGHTALYWYRQSLGQGPEFLIYFQGTGAADDSGLPNDRFFAVRPEGSVSTLKIQRTERGDSAVYLCASSPRAGAGANVLTFGAGSRLTVL.

This clone came up a few times. The chain links TRBV7-9 to TRBJ1-2; D is unresolved. Trimming took off 7 bases at V and 4 bases at J, with 19 bases between the two ends. The CDR3 runs to 15 residues. Per germline, CDR1 SEHNR and CDR2 FQNEAQ (reference sequence). Here the CDR3 reads CASTPGLTTLYGYTF. The CDR3 nucleotides are TGTGCCAGCACCCCAGGACTGACTACCCTCTATGGCTACACCTTC. Together with reference TRBV7-9 and TRBJ1-2, the CDR3 gives the full variable domain: DTGVSQNPRHKITKRGQNVTFRCDPISEHNRLYWYRQTLGQGPEFLTYFQNEAQLEKSRLLSDRFSAERPKGSFSTLEIQRTEQGDSAMYLCASTPGLTTLYGYTFGSGTRLTVV.

The rearrangement joins TRBV19 to TRBJ1-2; perhaps TRBD1 as D (6 bases). The CDR3 consists of 15 residues. V was cut by 3 bases and J by 2 bases, with 13 bases left in between. Germline V CDR1 and CDR2: LNHDA, SQIVND (reference sequence). The CDR3 region has the DNA TGTGCCAGTAGTATCGGTCAGGACAGAAACTATGGCTACACCTTC. Translated: CASSIGQDRNYGYTF.

The rearrangement uses TRBV30 and TRBJ1-2; TRBD1 agrees at 7 bases. Germline V lookup: CDR1 GTSNPN, CDR2 SVGIG (reference sequence). This CDR3 is 15 amino acids long. V gave up 0 bases and J gave up 8 bases; unmatched junction bases: 12. CDR3 protein: CAWSVRRPVRGGYTF. The CDR3 DNA sequence: TGTGCCTGGAGTGTACGCCGGCCAGTCAGGGGGGGCTACACCTTC.

The chain links TRBV7-2 to TRBJ1-5; D is unclear. V lost 2 bases and J lost 4, with 6 bases in between. This CDR3 is built from 13 residues. Germline lookup yields CDR1 SGHTA and CDR2 FQGNSA. The CDR3 region has the DNA TGTGCCAGCAGCTTACGTAGAAATCAGCCCCAGCATTTT. It yields the protein CASSLRRNQPQHF.

This sequence joins TRBV6-5 and TRBJ2-2; no reliable D call. Trimming took off 6 bases at V and 9 bases at J, with 14 bases between the two ends. From germline, CDR1 is MNHEY and CDR2 SVGAGI. CDR3 size: 13 residues. CDR3 coding DNA: TGTGCCAGCAGCAGTGGGCGCACGAGGGAGCTGTTTTTT. It codes for CASSSGRTRELFF.

The rearrangement uses TRBV5-5 and TRBJ1-1, with unresolved D. The germline gives CDR1 SGHKS, CDR2 YYEKEE (reference sequence). The CDR3 sequence is 13 residues long. With 4 bases removed from V and 3 bases from J, the gap between germline ends came to 10 bases. For the CDR3, the DNA is TGTGCCAGCAGCGCCGACACCCACACTGAAGCTTTCTTT. Amino acids: CASSADTHTEAFF.

The chain uses TRBV5-6 and TRBJ1-1; perhaps TRBD1 as D (6 bases). From germline, CDR1 is SGHDT and CDR2 YYEEEE. The CDR3 totals 16 residues. V lost 1 base and J lost 4, with 17 bases in between. CDR3 in amino acids: CASSLSQGWDGTEAFF. The CDR3 nucleotides are TGTGCCAGCAGCTTGAGCCAGGGGTGGGATGGCACTGAAGCTTTCTTT.

The rearrangement joins TRBV6-1 to TRBJ2-6; 10 bases line up with TRBD1. The V gene end was trimmed by 1 base and the J gene end by 0 bases; junction bases not matched to a gene: 6. The CDR3 totals 19 residues. Looked up from germline, CDR1 is MNHNS and CDR2 is SASEGT. CDR3 coding DNA: TGTGCCAGCAGTGAAGATGGGACAGGGGTCTTCTCTGGGGCCAACGTCCTGACTTTC. Protein sequence: CASSEDGTGVFSGANVLTF.

The chain joins TRBV7-3 to TRBJ2-7, with 8 positions matching TRBD2. This CDR3 comprises 14 residues. The J segment lost 3 bases and the V segment lost 5 bases, leaving 6 bases of the junction unmatched. Germline assignment: CDR1 SGHTA and CDR2 FQGTGA. The CDR3 reads CASSPSGGGYEQYF. In DNA, the CDR3 is TGTGCCAGCAGCCCCTCGGGAGGGGGCTACGAGCAGTACTTC.

The chain joins TRBV7-8 to TRBJ1-3; 7 bases align to TRBD1. CDR3 length equals 16 residues. The germline V gene has CDR1 SGHVS and CDR2 FQNEAQ. Germline trimming cut 4 bases from V and 6 bases from J; bases unmatched to any gene: 12. The CDR3 region has the DNA TGTGCCAGCAGCTCAACCACAGGGGACAGTACAAACACCATATATTTT. Its protein is CASSSTTGDSTNTIYF.

The CDR3 sequence is CASSMDWNTEAFF. CDR3 nucleotides: TGTGCCAGCAGCATGGACTGGAACACTGAAGCTTTCTTT. This chain links TRBV28 with TRBJ1-1; D ambiguous. V lost 6 bases and J lost 1, with 9 bases in between. Germline V gene sequence: CDR1 MDHEN, CDR2 SYDVKM. The CDR3 length is 13 residues.

The gene calls are TRBV9 and TRBJ1-4; maybe TRBD1 (5 bases). The germline gives CDR1 SGDLS, CDR2 YYNGEE. V lost 4 bases to trimming and J lost 6 bases, with 10 bases between them. This CDR3 contains 13 residues. The CDR3 nucleotides read TGTGCCAGCAGCCCCGGGGGGGATGAAAAACTGTTTTTT. Encoded protein: CASSPGGDEKLFF. The variable domain in full, with the rest retrieved from reference TRBV9 and TRBJ1-4, is DSGVTQTPKHLITATGQRVTLRCSPRSGDLSVYWYQQSLDQGLQFLIQYYNGEERAKGNILERFSAQQFPDLHSELNLSSLELGDSALYFCASSPGGDEKLFFGSGTQLSVL.

The CDR3 here is CASSSSGSNYGYTF. The CDR3 region has the DNA TGTGCCAGCAGCTCATCCGGGAGCAACTATGGCTACACCTTC. V usage is TRBV7-3 and J usage is TRBJ1-2; D gene uncertain. This CDR3 is 14 amino acids long. Germline V lookup: CDR1 SGHTA, CDR2 FQGTGA. Trimming left V 4 bases short and J 2 bases short, with 11 bases between.

The chain links TRBV7-9 to TRBJ2-5; 9 bases are shared with TRBD2. This CDR3 has 15 residues. CDR1 and CDR2 (germline): SEHNR, FQNEAQ (reference sequence). Trimming took 0 bases from V and 2 from J; bases not matched to a gene: 1. The CDR3 sequence: CASSLASGGQETQYF. In DNA, the CDR3 is TGTGCCAGCAGCTTAGCTAGCGGGGGTCAAGAGACCCAGTACTTC.

This sequence joins TRBV7-8 and TRBJ1-2; 8 bases line up with TRBD1. The germline CDR1 and CDR2 sequences are SGHVS and FQNEAQ. The V and J ends lost 4 bases and 3 bases, in that order; junction bases with no gene match: 10. There are 16 residues in the CDR3. The CDR3 loop is CASSYPGQGRDYGYTF. The CDR3 DNA follows: TGTGCCAGCAGCTATCCTGGACAGGGAAGGGACTATGGCTACACCTTC.

The chain uses TRBV28 and TRBJ2-4, with D perhaps TRBD2 (5 bases). Germline CDR1 and CDR2: MDHEN and SYDVKM. The CDR3 has 14 residues. Trimming removed 5 bases from V and 10 bases from J, with 18 bases in between. CDR3 region: CASSDGLGRRIQYF. The CDR3 bases are TGTGCCAGCAGTGACGGACTTGGTCGGAGGATTCAGTACTTC. Full variable domain (outside the CDR3, taken from reference TRBV28 and TRBJ2-4): DVKVTQSSRYLVKRTGEKVFLECVQDMDHENMFWYRQDPGLGLRLIYFSYDVKMKEKGDIPEGYSVSREKKERFSLILESASTNQTSMYLCASSDGLGRRIQYFGAGTRLSVL.

This clone was counted between two and nine times. V usage is TRBV9 and J usage is TRBJ1-2; the match to TRBD1 covers 11 bases. This CDR3 is 16 amino acids long. The trim removed 3 bases at V and 2 bases at J, leaving 6 bases unmatched. Germline V lookup: CDR1 SGDLS, CDR2 YYNGEE. As DNA, the CDR3 is TGTGCCAGCAGCGCCGCCGGGACAGGGGGAAACTATGGCTACACCTTC. This gives the protein CASSAAGTGGNYGYTF.

The chain has TRBV7-8 and TRBJ2-3; D might be TRBD2 (6 bases). This CDR3 is 17 amino acids long. The V end lost 2 bases, the J end lost 0 bases, and 15 bases lay between the germline ends. Germline V gene data show CDR1 as SGHVS and CDR2 as FQNEAQ. DNA for the CDR3: TGTGCCAGCAGCTTACCCAGGACGGGGGAGAGCACAGATACGCAGTATTTT. Translated: CASSLPRTGESTDTQYF.

The rearrangement links TRBV14 to TRBJ2-1; TRBD1 matches at 7 bases. CDR1 and CDR2 (germline): SGHDN, FVKESK. The CDR3 length is 15 residues. The V gene end was trimmed by 1 base and the J gene end by 1 base; junction bases not matched to a gene: 1. CDR3 amino acids: CASSQGQGSYNEQFF. The CDR3 DNA follows: TGTGCCAGCAGCCAAGGACAGGGTTCCTACAATGAGCAGTTCTTC.

The J gene is TRBJ2-1, the V gene TRBV27; TRBD2 might be the D (7 bases). The CDR3 runs to 15 residues. V was clipped by 5 bases and J by 10 bases, with 21 bases between them. Germline V CDR1 and CDR2: MNHEY, SMNVEV (reference sequence). The CDR3 reads CASSTRGGSSREQFF. The CDR3 DNA follows: TGTGCCAGCAGTACGAGGGGGGGCAGCAGCCGAGAGCAGTTCTTC.

The chain couples TRBV9 to TRBJ2-2; TRBD2 aligns across 10 bases. The V and J ends lost 4 bases and 0 bases, in that order; junction bases with no gene match: 0. CDR3 size: 15 residues. The germline V gene has CDR1 SGDLS and CDR2 YYNGEE. The CDR3 nucleotides read TGTGCCAGCAGCACTAGCGGGGCGAACACCGGGGAGCTGTTTTTT. Translated: CASSTSGANTGELFF.

The J gene is TRBJ1-5, the V gene TRBV2; possible D gene TRBD1, 5 bases. The CDR3 runs 12 residues. Germline V gives CDR1 SNHLY, CDR2 FYNNEI. V was pared by 8 bases and J by 4 bases, with 9 bases between. CDR3 bases: TGTGCCAGCGGTCGGGGGAATCAGCCCCAGCATTTT. Protein sequence: CASGRGNQPQHF.

The genes are TRBV4-1 and TRBJ1-2, with 7 bases aligning to TRBD1. The V gene's germline CDR1 is MGHRA and CDR2 YSYEKL. J gave up 6 bases and V 3 bases, and 7 bases lay outside the gene matches. This CDR3 has 14 amino acids. CDR3 nucleotide sequence: TGCGCCAGCAGCCAGGGGGGCAGGGGGGATGGCTACACCTTC. Its protein is CASSQGGRGDGYTF.

This chain connects TRBV27 to TRBJ1-2, with D maybe TRBD1 (6 bases). Germline lookup yields CDR1 MNHEY and CDR2 SMNVEV (reference sequence). V lost 6 bases and J lost 3, with 20 bases in between. The CDR3 totals 16 residues. The DNA of the CDR3 is TGTGCCAGCAGCCATACCATAACAGGGATTCACTATGGCTACACCTTC. It translates to CASSHTITGIHYGYTF.